This TCR beta chain came from a study of T cell repertoires in cytomegalovirus infection. The table lists this clonotype with a few counts. TCRdb used MiXCR to reprocess the reads, holding one entry per CDR3 protein. The sample shows more than 500,000 distinct CDR3 sequences, approximately 16% of them seen only once. The CDR3 covers 16 residues. Germline V CDR1 and CDR2: MNHEY, SVGAGI. The trim removed 5 bases at V and 4 bases at J, leaving 10 bases unmatched. The sample comprised CD8+ T cells from PBMCs. The chain uses TRBV6-5 and TRBJ1-5; 8 nucleotides align to TRBD1. The TCR sequence derives from a human donor in good health (CMV status not recorded). Some clones in this sample may be carry-over from other donors' samples. The CDR3 region has the DNA TGTGCCAGCAGTCCCCGGGACAGGAGCGTTAATCAGCCCCAGCATTTT. This codes for CASSPRDRSVNQPQHF.